This paragraph covers one T cell receptor (beta chain) sequence. Original analysis: Estimation of nucleated cell counts was performed using reference gene primer amplification. The protocol was immunoSEQ multiplex PCR, while the TCRdb copy is restricted to in-frame clones and leaves out a portion. V and J calls and clone size are as listed in that table; D and trimming were resolved from the DNA. The table includes 210,000 or so clones, roughly nine tenths detected once. The CDR3 has 15 residues. V was clipped by 2 bases and J by 4 bases; unmatched bases: 1. Germline loops: CDR1 KGHSH, CDR2 LQKENI. The sample originates from a study of blood T cell repertoires in COVID-19. As for the study in general: The United States, Italy and Spain were the sources of the acute and convalescent COVID-19 samples. Sample material is recorded as cDNA or gDNA derived from T cells, B-cell-depleted T cells, or PBMCs.

Sequenced input: peripheral blood. The receptor was derived from a woman in her late teens or twenties who had recovered from COVID-19. The chain recombines TRBV18 with TRBJ2-2, with 10 bases identical to TRBD1. The CDR3 region is CASSPDRGLTGELFF. The CDR3, as DNA: TGTGCCAGCTCACCAGACAGGGGGCTCACCGGGGAGCTGTTTTTT.